This TCR beta chain comes out of a study of blood T cell repertoires in COVID-19. Study information: T cells, B-cell-depleted T cells, or PBMCs supplied cDNA or gDNA.

Categorization into cohorts depended on clinical history that participants reported. Under the authors' procedure: Researchers report that nucleated cell counts were estimated from reference gene primer amplification. Only in-frame clones appear in the TCRdb table, and some are missing; sequencing was by immunoSEQ multiplex PCR. That table is the source of V, J and clone size, and D and trimming were worked out from the DNA. Here the sample spans more than 150,000 clones, about 80% being singletons. Germline V CDR1 and CDR2: SGHNT, YYREEE (reference sequence). This CDR3 spans 15 amino acids. V trimming: 4 bases; J trimming: 5 bases; junction bases outside the gene matches: 9.

J is TRBJ1-1 and V is TRBV5-4; 9 nucleotides align to TRBD1. The sequencing sample was made of PBMCs or T cells enriched from blood (not recorded which). This clonotype originated in a man in his 60s who had been exposed to COVID-19. The CDR3 loop reads CASSPGQGRETEAFF. Here the CDR3 DNA reads TGTGCCAGCAGCCCTGGACAGGGGCGGGAGACTGAAGCTTTCTTT.